The 22 T cell receptor beta chains in this list originate from one sample, sequenced in a study of PD-1 and CTLA-4 blockade in melanoma. Method: immunoSEQ multiplex PCR; TCRdb's copy keeps in-frame clones and lacks some. The repertoire holds around 31,000 clones, with 91% as singletons. The source material was CD8+ T cells from peripheral blood, sampled from a patient given anti-PD-1 treatment. All receptors come from a human donor with melanoma.

This sequence joins TRBV4-1 and TRBJ1-2; D remains ambiguous. The V and J ends lost 0 bases and 8 bases respectively, with 16 bases between them. The CDR3 length is 15 residues. Germline CDR1 is MGHRA and CDR2 is YSYEKL. CDR3 residues: CASSQDVKGSRGYTF. The CDR3 region has the DNA TGCGCCAGCAGCCAAGATGTTAAGGGATCGAGGGGCTACACCTTC.

The chain uses TRBV4-2 and TRBJ2-2; TRBD1 matches at 7 bases. CDR3 length equals 17 residues. CDR1 and CDR2 from the germline V gene are LGHNA and YNFKEQ. Germline trimming cut 4 bases from V and 6 bases from J; bases unmatched to any gene: 14. Here the CDR3 DNA reads TGTGCCAGCAGCCGAGCAAACTCCCAAACAGGGGCCGGGGAGCTGTTTTTT. The encoded protein is CASSRANSQTGAGELFF.

The chain has TRBV10-3 and TRBJ1-2, with unresolved D. V lost 11 bases and J 5 bases, leaving 12 bases between the germline ends. Germline CDR1 is ENHRY and CDR2 is SYGVKD. The CDR3 totals 11 residues. The CDR3 coding sequence is TGTGCCTCACGGGTTGTTTATGGCTACACCTTC. Encoded protein: CASRVVYGYTF.

The rearrangement links TRBV7-9 to TRBJ1-4, with D uncertain. V shed 6 bases and J shed 8 bases, with 13 bases lying between them. This CDR3 comprises 13 residues. CDR1 and CDR2 from the germline V gene are SEHNR and FQNEAQ (reference sequence). Here the CDR3 reads CASSRSNREKLFF. The CDR3 nucleotides read TGTGCCAGCAGTCGTTCGAATCGGGAAAAACTGTTTTTT.

Only a few counts were recorded for this clone. The chain joins TRBV4-1 to TRBJ1-2; D may be TRBD1 (5 bases). V was pared by 1 base and J by 7 bases, with 7 bases between. The CDR3 consists of 12 residues. In germline, CDR1 is MGHRA, CDR2 YSYEKL. The CDR3 protein is CASSQVQGGYTF. CDR3 coding DNA: TGCGCCAGCAGCCAAGTGCAGGGTGGCTACACCTTC.

This chain uses TRBV19 with TRBJ1-5; 7 bases match TRBD1. V lost 9 bases, J lost 1 base, and 9 bases stayed unmatched. Germline CDR1 reads LNHDA; CDR2 reads SQIVND (reference sequence). The CDR3 consists of 15 residues. The CDR3 bases are TGTGCCAGCCAGGAAAGGGACAGCAGCAATCAGCCCCAGCATTTT. Its protein is CASQERDSSNQPQHF.

CDR3 in DNA: TGTGCCAGCAGCTCCTGGACAGTGAACACTGAAGCTTTCTTT. It encodes CASSSWTVNTEAFF. The chain is built from TRBV6-6 and TRBJ1-1; perhaps TRBD1 as D (6 bases). V lost 6 bases and J 0 bases, leaving 11 bases between the germline ends. Germline CDR1 is MNHNY and CDR2 is SVGAGI (reference sequence). This CDR3 comprises 14 residues.

V and J are TRBV24-1 and TRBJ2-1; D is undetermined. V was trimmed by 6 bases and J by 9 bases, leaving 8 bases between them. This CDR3 spans 11 amino acids. From germline, CDR1 is KGHDR and CDR2 SFDVKD. The CDR3: CATSLGGEQFF. The CDR3 coding sequence is TGTGCCACCAGTCTCGGCGGTGAGCAGTTCTTC.

The V call is TRBV19, the J call TRBJ2-1; 8 nucleotides align to TRBD1. The CDR3 sequence is 11 residues long. Germline loops: CDR1 LNHDA, CDR2 SQIVND (reference sequence). The J segment lost 10 bases and the V segment lost 11 bases, leaving 7 bases of the junction unmatched. CDR3 loop: CAVGQGGEQFF. The CDR3 DNA follows: TGTGCCGTCGGACAGGGAGGCGAGCAGTTCTTC.

J is TRBJ2-7 and V is TRBV27; no firm D call. V lost 1 base, J lost 5 bases, and 15 bases lay in between. CDR1 and CDR2 from the germline V gene are MNHEY and SMNVEV (reference sequence). CDR3 length: 15 amino acids. The CDR3 bases are TGTGCCAGCAGTTTATTGGATCCTATCAGCGACGAGCAGTACTTC. Its protein product is CASSLLDPISDEQYF.

This clone was detected only once. The chain uses TRBV24-1 and TRBJ1-1; a possible D gene is TRBD1 (6 bases). Per the germline V gene, CDR1 is KGHDR and CDR2 is SFDVKD. The V end was cut by 5 bases, the J end by 11 bases, with 11 bases between. The CDR3 extends over 11 amino acids. The CDR3 loop is CATSGPQGAFF. CDR3 nucleotides: TGTGCCACCAGTGGACCTCAGGGGGCTTTCTTT.

V usage is TRBV28 and J usage is TRBJ1-1; D remains unclear. From germline, CDR1 is MDHEN and CDR2 SYDVKM. CDR3 length: 13 amino acids. Between the trimmed V and J ends, which lost 3 bases and 1 base, there was a span of 6 bases. In DNA form, the CDR3 reads TGTGCCAGCAGTTTGAGCAGGAACACTGAAGCTTTCTTT. This encodes CASSLSRNTEAFF.

This chain joins TRBV4-1 and TRBJ1-1; perhaps TRBD1 as D (6 bases). With 4 bases removed from V and 0 bases from J, the gap between germline ends came to 9 bases. The CDR3 spans 14 residues. CDR1 and CDR2 from the germline V gene are MGHRA and YSYEKL. This CDR3 reads CASSRTDLNTEAFF. CDR3 DNA: TGCGCCAGCAGCCGGACAGATCTGAACACTGAAGCTTTCTTT.

J is TRBJ2-1 and V is TRBV19, with TRBD2 identical over 9 bases. With V trimmed by 3 bases and J by 4 bases, 4 bases remained unmatched. The CDR3 loop spans 15 amino acids. CDR1 and CDR2 (germline): LNHDA, SQIVND (reference sequence). This CDR3 reads CASSMFSGSYNEQFF. CDR3 nucleotide sequence: TGTGCCAGTAGTATGTTTAGCGGGAGTTACAATGAGCAGTTCTTC.

The gene calls are TRBV5-8 and TRBJ2-3, with D uncertain. The CDR3 length is 10 residues. Germline V gene sequence: CDR1 SGHTS, CDR2 YDEGEE. Trimming removed 2 bases at V and 7 bases at J, with 2 bases between. CDR3 in DNA: TGTGCCAGCAGCTTTAATACGCAGTATTTT. This codes for CASSFNTQYF.

This clone was counted once. The rearrangement links TRBV14 to TRBJ1-2; D is possibly TRBD1 (5 bases). This CDR3 spans 15 amino acids. Germline V gene sequence: CDR1 SGHDN, CDR2 FVKESK. The ends were cut back, 5 bases at V and 4 bases at J, with 17 bases in the middle. CDR3: CASSGLPGPIYGYTF. CDR3 nucleotides: TGTGCCAGCAGCGGACTTCCGGGACCCATCTATGGCTACACCTTC.

The V gene is TRBV6-2 or TRBV6-3, the J gene TRBJ2-3; tentative D call: TRBD1 (6 bases). Looked up from germline, CDR1 is MNHEY and CDR2 is SVGEGT. The CDR3 has 18 amino acids. The V gene lost 2 bases and the J gene lost 2 bases, with 20 bases spanning the gap. CDR3 residues: CASSYQVGAVAHTDTQYF. The CDR3 DNA reads TGTGCCAGCAGTTACCAAGTGGGGGCGGTCGCCCACACAGATACGCAGTATTTT.

V is TRBV4-1 and J is TRBJ2-2, with unresolved D. V dropped 0 bases and J dropped 4 bases, with 6 bases sitting between them. The germline CDR1 and CDR2 sequences are MGHRA and YSYEKL. This CDR3 is built from 14 residues. This CDR3 is CASSQDFGTGELFF. In nucleotides, the CDR3 is TGCGCCAGCAGCCAAGACTTCGGCACCGGGGAGCTGTTTTTT.

The chain couples TRBV6-6 to TRBJ2-7; D is ambiguous. The CDR3 sequence is 14 residues long. CDR1 is MNHNY, CDR2 SVGAGI, per germline (reference sequence). V was trimmed by 0 bases and J by 2 bases, leaving 8 bases between them. CDR3 coding DNA: TGTGCCAGCAGTTACTCTCGAACCCCCTACGAGCAGTACTTC. Protein sequence: CASSYSRTPYEQYF.

This clone turned up a few times. The rearrangement joins TRBV5-6 to TRBJ2-7, with a possible D match to TRBD1 (6 bases). V lost 2 bases, J lost 2 bases, and 14 bases lay in between. The V gene's germline CDR1 is SGHDT and CDR2 YYEEEE. This CDR3 is built from 15 residues. The CDR3, as DNA: TGTGCCAGCAGCTTACTGTCGGGACAACCCTACGAGCAGTACTTC. This encodes CASSLLSGQPYEQYF.

The chain recombines TRBV27 with TRBJ2-7, with 9 bases fitting TRBD1. J gave up 0 bases and V 6 bases, and 6 bases lay outside the gene matches. Germline V gene sequence: CDR1 MNHEY, CDR2 SMNVEV (reference sequence). The length of the CDR3 is 15 residues. As DNA, the CDR3 is TGTGCCAGCAGCCCACAGGGGGCCATCTCCTACGAGCAGTACTTC. It is translated as CASSPQGAISYEQYF.

V gene TRBV6-4 combines with J gene TRBJ2-3; the D gene is possibly TRBD1 (7 bases). The length of the CDR3 is 17 residues. The V and J ends lost 2 bases and 5 bases respectively, with 20 bases between them. Germline values: CDR1 MRHNA, CDR2 SNTAGT. The CDR3 nucleotides are TGTGCCAGCAGTGACGGGTCAGGGGGGACGCCCCAAGATACGCAGTATTTT. This translates into CASSDGSGGTPQDTQYF.